This T cell receptor (beta chain) was sequenced during a study of T cell responses to AZD1222 COVID-19 vaccine. Regarding the study as a whole: Females made up more of the donors, who were largely white British, and clonal diversity may have come out too low. Elevations in Spike-specific TCR breadth and depth followed administration of two AZD1222 doses.

The data were produced by immunoSEQ multiplex PCR, yet TCRdb's version contains in-frame clones alone and is incomplete. The table includes roughly 120,000 clones, about nine tenths detected once. Concerning this clone itself: Its specificity is unknown.

The clonotype originates from an adult in good health. The source was peripheral blood, collected on day 0 of AZD1222 vaccination.

The CDR3 DNA reads as TGTGCCAGCAGTTGGGCCCGAACGAACACCGGGGAGCTGTTTTTT. This translates into CASSWARTNTGELFF. The chain has TRBV6-5 and TRBJ2-2; D not certain. The length of the CDR3 is 15 residues. The germline V and J ends were trimmed by 4 bases and 0 bases, with 9 bases remaining between them. Germline CDR1 and CDR2: MNHEY and SVGAGI.